The next 30 T cell receptor beta chains were all read from a single sample in a study of cytomegalovirus exposure and HLA in healthy donors. The PCR was carried out with 60 Vbeta primers and 13 Jbeta primers. Profiled with immunoSEQ multiplex PCR; TCRdb holds only in-frame clones, not every one. Among 90,000 to 130,000 clones, nearly 80% were seen once, and the ten largest hold under 1.5%. Sequenced input: PBMCs. Receptors were obtained from a woman aged 30 to 39 in good health and CMV-seronegative.

This clone appeared a few times. V and J are TRBV7-8 and TRBJ1-4; D not certain. CDR1 and CDR2 from the germline V gene are SGHVS and FQNEAQ. Trimming removed 6 bases from V and 4 bases from J, with 21 bases in between. The length of the CDR3 is 17 residues. CDR3 nucleotide sequence: TGTGCCAGCAGTAGCTTGGCCCTCCCTAGCCATAATGAAAAACTGTTTTTT. This gives the protein CASSSLALPSHNEKLFF.

This clone appeared a few times. J is TRBJ1-4 and V is TRBV19, with D maybe TRBD1 (6 bases). Trimming cost V 3 bases and J 6 bases, with 11 bases left between them. The CDR3 has 14 amino acids. Germline V CDR1 and CDR2: LNHDA, SQIVND (reference sequence). CDR3 loop: CASSIGQWYEKLFF. The CDR3 DNA follows: TGTGCCAGTAGTATCGGACAGTGGTATGAAAAACTGTTTTTT. Full variable domain (rest looked up from reference TRBV19 and TRBJ1-4): DGGITQSPKYLFRKEGQNVTLSCEQNLNHDAMYWYRQDPGQGLRLIYYSQIVNDFQKGDIAEGYSVSREKKESFPLTVTSAQKNPTAFYLCASSIGQWYEKLFFGSGTQLSVL.

The chain recombines TRBV7-3 with TRBJ1-2, with a weak D call TRBD1 (5 bases). Germline assignment: CDR1 SGHTA and CDR2 FQGTGA. The CDR3 sequence is 14 residues long. V was clipped by 4 bases and J by 3 bases, with 12 bases between them. CDR3 region: CASSSHGGDYGYTF. The DNA of the CDR3 is TGTGCCAGCAGCTCGCACGGGGGGGACTATGGCTACACCTTC.

The V and J genes are TRBV21-1 and TRBJ2-7; the tabulated D call, TRBD2, remains unverified against the DNA. TRBV21-1 is given as a pseudogene. This CDR3 has 16 amino acids. The CDR3 coding sequence is TGTGCCAGCAGCAAAGAAGGATGGGACTGTTCCTACGAGCAGTACTTC. Its protein is CASSKEGWDCSYEQYF.

V and J are TRBV2 and TRBJ1-4; maybe TRBD1 (6 bases). V was clipped by 1 base and J by 7 bases, with 10 bases between them. CDR3 size: 14 residues. Per the germline V gene, CDR1 is SNHLY and CDR2 is FYNNEI. The CDR3 sequence: CASSEVQGIEKLFF. The CDR3, as DNA: TGTGCCAGCAGTGAAGTACAGGGTATTGAAAAACTGTTTTTT. Together with reference TRBV2 and TRBJ1-4, the CDR3 gives the full variable domain: EPEVTQTPSHQVTQMGQEVILRCVPISNHLYFYWYRQILGQKVEFLVSFYNNEISEKSEIFDDQFSVERPDGSNFTLKIRSTKLEDSAMYFCASSEVQGIEKLFFGSGTQLSVL.

The rearrangement links TRBV30 to TRBJ1-6; TRBD1 agrees at 9 bases. CDR1 and CDR2 (germline): GTSNPN, SVGIG (reference sequence). The trim removed 5 bases at V and 10 bases at J, leaving 6 bases unmatched. The CDR3 totals 13 residues. CDR3 sequence: CAWAGTGSSPLHF. In DNA form, the CDR3 reads TGTGCCTGGGCGGGGACAGGGTCCTCACCCCTCCACTTT.

This rearrangement joins TRBV2 to TRBJ2-7; 12 nucleotides align to TRBD2. Germline CDR1 is SNHLY and CDR2 is FYNNEI. V shed 1 base and J 7 bases; nucleotides not matched to a gene: 14. The CDR3 contains 18 residues. The CDR3 spells CASSEETFWTSGTREQYF. In DNA, the CDR3 is TGTGCCAGCAGTGAAGAGACTTTCTGGACTAGCGGGACTCGGGAGCAGTACTTC.

The chain employs TRBV28 and TRBJ1-1, with 9 nucleotides matching TRBD1. Trimming cost V 6 bases and J 0 bases; bases outside gene matches: 5. Germline V lookup: CDR1 MDHEN, CDR2 SYDVKM. The length of the CDR3 is 15 residues. CDR3 DNA: TGTGCCAGCAGCTACAGGGGGCCCATGAACACTGAAGCTTTCTTT. This sequence encodes CASSYRGPMNTEAFF.

This chain joins TRBV5-4 and TRBJ2-7; 9 nucleotides line up with TRBD1. CDR1 is SGHNT and CDR2 is YYREEE in the germline V gene (reference sequence). V was clipped by 4 bases and J by 3 bases; unmatched bases: 5. The CDR3 consists of 14 residues. CDR3 nucleotide sequence: TGTGCCAGCAGCAGGACAGGGGTGGGCTACGAGCAGTACTTC. Its translation: CASSRTGVGYEQYF.

This clone turned up a few times. V is TRBV6-1 and J is TRBJ1-4, with 7 bases lining up with TRBD1. There are 15 residues in the CDR3. V dropped 2 bases and J dropped 3; count of bases not matched to a gene: 3. Germline CDR1 MNHNS, CDR2 SASEGT. CDR3 bases: TGTGCCAGCAGTGAACCGGGACAGTCTAATGAAAAACTGTTTTTT. It specifies CASSEPGQSNEKLFF.

V gene TRBV9 combines with J gene TRBJ2-1, with 8 bases identical to TRBD2. Unmatched junction bases numbered 10, after V lost 1 base and J lost 7 bases. Germline loops: CDR1 SGDLS, CDR2 YYNGEE. The CDR3 length is 16 residues. Written as DNA, the CDR3 is TGTGCCAGCAGCGTATTGGCGGGGGGACCTCGTAATGAGCAGTTCTTC. As protein: CASSVLAGGPRNEQFF. Filled out from reference TRBV9 and TRBJ2-1, the complete variable domain reads DSGVTQTPKHLITATGQRVTLRCSPRSGDLSVYWYQQSLDQGLQFLIQYYNGEERAKGNILERFSAQQFPDLHSELNLSSLELGDSALYFCASSVLAGGPRNEQFFGPGTRLTVL.

The rearrangement uses TRBV9 and TRBJ2-5; 11 bases match TRBD2. CDR1 and CDR2 from the germline V gene are SGDLS and YYNGEE. The CDR3 has 20 amino acids. Trimming cost V 5 bases and J 2 bases; bases outside gene matches: 20. The CDR3 spells CASSGVTRGGTSGAQETQYF. DNA of the CDR3: TGTGCCAGCAGTGGAGTCACCCGGGGGGGGACTAGCGGAGCTCAAGAGACCCAGTACTTC.

The chain uses TRBV6-1 and TRBJ2-1; tentatively, D is TRBD2 (5 bases). Trimming pared 3 bases from V and 8 bases from J, leaving 14 bases between. This CDR3 has 14 amino acids. CDR1 and CDR2 (germline): MNHNS, SASEGT. The CDR3 coding sequence is TGTGCCAGCAGTGAGAGTAGGACTTTCTATGAGCAGTTCTTC. It is translated as CASSESRTFYEQFF.

CDR3: CASSSDTNYGYTF. The CDR3 coding sequence is TGTGCCAGCAGCTCAGACACTAACTATGGCTACACCTTC. The V and J genes are TRBV5-4 and TRBJ1-2; D not resolved. Germline lookup yields CDR1 SGHNT and CDR2 YYREEE (reference sequence). Trimming cost V 3 bases and J 0 bases, with 6 bases left between them. CDR3 length: 13 amino acids.

This clone was detected once. J is TRBJ2-5 and V is TRBV30; D is perhaps TRBD1 (7 bases). In germline, CDR1 is GTSNPN, CDR2 SVGIG (reference sequence). V gave up 5 bases and J gave up 4 bases, with 20 bases separating them. The CDR3 sequence is 15 residues long. CDR3 in amino acids: CAWGFSGGGGETQYF. In DNA form, the CDR3 reads TGTGCCTGGGGTTTCTCCGGAGGGGGCGGAGAGACCCAGTACTTC.

J is TRBJ1-2 and V is TRBV13; D is perhaps TRBD1 (5 bases). Between the trimmed V and J ends, which lost 5 bases and 1 base, there was a span of 8 bases. Germline CDR1 and CDR2: PRHDT and FYEKMQ (reference sequence). This CDR3 has 13 residues. CDR3 in amino acids: CASSRRVNYGYTF. DNA for the CDR3: TGTGCCAGCAGCCGCAGGGTTAACTATGGCTACACCTTC.

The chain recombines TRBV5-4 with TRBJ2-7, with 7 bases that match TRBD1. This CDR3 is 16 amino acids long. Trimming cost V 2 bases and J 2 bases; bases outside gene matches: 10. Germline assignment: CDR1 SGHNT and CDR2 YYREEE (reference sequence). The CDR3 loop is CASSLSSRQGAYEQYF. For the CDR3, the DNA is TGTGCCAGCAGCTTAAGCTCTAGACAGGGAGCCTACGAGCAGTACTTC.

The chain links TRBV9 to TRBJ2-7; TRBD2 agrees at 11 bases. Germline CDR1 is SGDLS and CDR2 is YYNGEE. The V segment lost 2 bases and the J segment 6 bases; nucleotides outside the gene matches: 1. The CDR3 is 13 residues long. CDR3 sequence reads: CASSVGTSGEQYF. CDR3 coding DNA: TGTGCCAGCAGCGTGGGGACTAGCGGCGAGCAGTACTTC.

This clone was detected once. The chain uses TRBV28 and TRBJ2-5, with 11 bases lining up with TRBD2. Germline CDR1 and CDR2: MDHEN and SYDVKM. CDR3 size: 15 residues. Germline trimming cut 6 bases from V and 5 bases from J; bases unmatched to any gene: 8. The DNA for the CDR3 is TGTGCCAGCAGCGACGGGCTAGCGGGAGGTGAGACCCAGTACTTC. It codes for CASSDGLAGGETQYF.

This chain connects TRBV11-3 to TRBJ2-7; 13 bases are shared with TRBD2. V dropped 5 bases and J dropped 7; count of bases not matched to a gene: 8. Germline CDR1 and CDR2: SGHNT and YENEEA. The CDR3 loop spans 15 amino acids. DNA for the CDR3: TGTGCCAGCAGCGCAGGACTAGCGGGAGTGGGTGAGCAGTACTTC. Amino acid sequence: CASSAGLAGVGEQYF.

This clone was detected once. The V and J genes are TRBV5-1 and TRBJ2-1; D gene uncertain. The CDR3 covers 11 residues. Germline CDR1 is SGHRS and CDR2 is YFSETQ. V was shortened by 8 bases and J by 6 bases, with 9 bases between the two germline ends. Written as DNA, the CDR3 is TGCGCCAGTGCAAAAGCCAATGAGCAGTTCTTC. As protein: CASAKANEQFF.

This chain connects TRBV6-5 to TRBJ1-2, with D maybe TRBD1 (6 bases). Trimming took off 2 bases at V and 6 bases at J, with 16 bases between the two ends. CDR3 length: 15 amino acids. The V gene's germline CDR1 is MNHEY and CDR2 SVGAGI. Here the CDR3 DNA reads TGTGCCAGCAGTTACCGATTAGGACAGCGGAATGGCTACACCTTC. It codes for CASSYRLGQRNGYTF.

CDR3 DNA sequence: TGTGCCAGCAGCGGGACAGGGAGGGGCACTGAAGCTTTCTTT. Translation: CASSGTGRGTEAFF. This rearrangement joins TRBV25-1 to TRBJ1-1, with 9 bases aligning to TRBD1. V shed 6 bases, J shed 4 bases, and the junction held 6 bases outside the gene matches. This CDR3 has 14 amino acids. Looked up from germline, CDR1 is MGHDK and CDR2 is SYGVNS.

The chain employs TRBV7-2 and TRBJ2-1; D might be TRBD2 (6 bases). CDR3 length equals 14 residues. The germline CDR1 and CDR2 sequences are SGHTA and FQGNSA. V lost 7 bases, J lost 5 bases, and 15 bases lay in between. The CDR3 loop is CASIQGLANNEQFF. The CDR3 bases are TGTGCCAGCATCCAGGGACTGGCAAACAATGAGCAGTTCTTC.

The chain employs TRBV28 and TRBJ1-2, with D perhaps TRBD1 (6 bases). Trimming removed 6 bases at V and 5 bases at J, with 13 bases between. The germline V gene encodes CDR1 MDHEN and CDR2 SYDVKM. CDR3 size: 13 residues. CDR3 nucleotides: TGTGCCAGCAGCCAGGACAGACGGTATGGCTACACCTTC. It encodes CASSQDRRYGYTF.

The rearrangement uses TRBV29-1 and TRBJ1-2, with D unresolved. This CDR3 spans 13 amino acids. Trimming shortened V by 0 bases and J by 8 bases, and 13 bases separated the two germline ends. Germline CDR1 is SQVTM and CDR2 is ANQGSEA. The CDR3 reads CSVEEVEGVGYTF. In nucleotides, the CDR3 is TGCAGCGTTGAAGAGGTCGAGGGCGTAGGCTACACCTTC.

Concerning this clone itself: The junction departs from the called germline gene at one end, perhaps through a read error. The chain combines TRBV7-6 with TRBJ1-5; 9 positions agree with TRBD1. The germline V gene has CDR1 SGHVS and CDR2 FNYEAQ. The CDR3 runs to 17 residues. CDR3 sequence: CVSSPPLWDRGNQPQHF. CDR3 nucleotides: TGTGTCAGCAGCCCCCCCCTTTGGGACAGGGGCAATCAGCCCCAGCATTTT.

V usage is TRBV29-1 and J usage is TRBJ2-3; D might be TRBD2 (5 bases). V dropped 3 bases and J dropped 2 bases, with 9 bases sitting between them. The CDR3 sequence is 13 residues long. Germline values: CDR1 SQVTM, CDR2 ANQGSEA. CDR3 nucleotide sequence: TGCAGCGTTGACAGCGGAACCACAGATACGCAGTATTTT. Translation: CSVDSGTTDTQYF.

The V gene is TRBV28, the J gene TRBJ1-5; 11 positions agree with TRBD1. V dropped 7 bases and J dropped 7; count of bases not matched to a gene: 6. The CDR3 is made up of 14 amino acids. Per germline, CDR1 MDHEN and CDR2 SYDVKM. The DNA for the CDR3 is TGTGCCAGCACCCGGACAGGGGGCCACCAGCCCCAGCATTTT. Translated, it gives CASTRTGGHQPQHF.

This clone was found a few times. V is TRBV19 and J is TRBJ2-3; the match to TRBD1 covers 11 bases. CDR1 is LNHDA and CDR2 is SQIVND in the germline V gene (reference sequence). The V gene end was trimmed by 5 bases and the J gene end by 1 base; junction bases not matched to a gene: 5. This CDR3 is built from 16 residues. The CDR3 nucleotides are TGTGCCAGTAGTCTGCCGGGACAGGGGGGCACAGATACGCAGTATTTT. It yields the protein CASSLPGQGGTDTQYF.